This entry concerns a single T cell receptor (beta chain). Its target is not known. CD4+CD45RO+CD25- cells were isolated as memory CD4+ T cells. Study-wide results and limits: Tumor Treg TCRs overlapped most with tumor naive CD4+ cells. The TCR gene usage of tumor memory CD4+ T cells clustered together with blood and lymph node memory CD4+ cells and with lymph node naive CD4+ cells.

Semi-nested PCR with Nested Universal Primer A followed constant-region reverse priming of full-length variable regions. MiXCR, applied by TCRdb to the 5' RACE reads, yields one record per CDR3 protein. The data hold approximately 40,000 distinct CDR3 sequences, with 25% to 35% observed a single time. Germline values: CDR1 SGHTA, CDR2 FQGNSA. V lost 6 bases and J lost 0, with 13 bases in between. There are 15 residues in the CDR3. The clonotype was recovered from a female donor with breast cancer. The chain employs TRBV7-2 and TRBJ2-3; D is perhaps TRBD2 (5 bases). Sequenced material: tumor-infiltrating memory CD4+ T cells sorted from the breast tumor. The subset: memory CD4+ T cells, CD4+CD45RO+CD25-. The CDR3, as DNA: TGTACCAGCAGGCCTACTAGAGGCAGCACAGATACGCAGTATTTT. Translation: CTSRPTRGSTDTQYF.